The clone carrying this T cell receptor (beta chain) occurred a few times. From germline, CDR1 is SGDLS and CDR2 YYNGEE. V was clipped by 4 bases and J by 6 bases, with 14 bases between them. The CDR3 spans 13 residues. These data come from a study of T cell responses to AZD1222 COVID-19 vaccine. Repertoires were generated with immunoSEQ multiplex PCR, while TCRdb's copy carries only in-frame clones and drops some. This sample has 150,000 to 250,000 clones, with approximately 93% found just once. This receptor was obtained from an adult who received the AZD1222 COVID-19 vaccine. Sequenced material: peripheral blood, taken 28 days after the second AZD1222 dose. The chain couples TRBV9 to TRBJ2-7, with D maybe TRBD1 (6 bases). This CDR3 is CASSITWTAEQYF. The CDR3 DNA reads TGTGCCAGCAGCATAACCTGGACAGCCGAGCAGTACTTC.